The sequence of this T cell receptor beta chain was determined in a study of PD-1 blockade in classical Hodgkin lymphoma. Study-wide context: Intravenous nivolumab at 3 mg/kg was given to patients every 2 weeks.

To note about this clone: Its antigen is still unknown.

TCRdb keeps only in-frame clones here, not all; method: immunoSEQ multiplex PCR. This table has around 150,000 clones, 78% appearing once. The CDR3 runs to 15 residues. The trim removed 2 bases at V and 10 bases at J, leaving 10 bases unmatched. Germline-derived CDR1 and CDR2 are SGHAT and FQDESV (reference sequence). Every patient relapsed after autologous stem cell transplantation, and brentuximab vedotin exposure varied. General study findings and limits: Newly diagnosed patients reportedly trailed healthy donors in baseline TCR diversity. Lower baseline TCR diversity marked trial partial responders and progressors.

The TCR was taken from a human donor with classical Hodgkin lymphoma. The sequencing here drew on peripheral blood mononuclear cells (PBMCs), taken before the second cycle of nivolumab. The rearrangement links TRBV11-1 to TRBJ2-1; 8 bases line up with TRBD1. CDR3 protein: CASSLRGDRLSEQFF. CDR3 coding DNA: TGTGCCAGCAGCTTAAGGGGGGACAGGTTAAGCGAGCAGTTCTTC.